This TCR beta chain was captured in a study of regulatory T cells in long-lasting Graves disease. General study findings and limits: Patients whose Graves' disease persisted exhibited lower TCR diversity than those newly diagnosed.

Regarding time point: persistent/refractory GD, antithyroid drugs over 5 years with positive TRAb. After RNA was extracted from PBMCs, the TCR library was made from it. Combining iRepertoire HTBI primers with Arm-PCR of CDR3 regions, the authors built TCR beta libraries. A single record per CDR3 protein comes from TCRdb applying MiXCR to the multiplex PCR reads. Of some 470,000 distinct CDR3 sequences in the sample, roughly 21% were seen once. Turning to this clonotype: The antigen remains unidentified.

The CDR3 runs to 12 residues. With 2 bases removed from V and 11 bases from J, the gap between germline ends came to 12 bases. CDR1 is WSHSY and CDR2 is SAAADI in the germline V gene. The chain uses TRBV10-2 and TRBJ1-1; no clear D. The sample consisted of peripheral blood mononuclear cells (PBMCs), taken when the disease was refractory, from a patient treated with antithyroid drugs. This TCR came from a female donor with Graves disease. CDR3 bases: TGCGCCAGCAGTGAGGTGACCTCAAGGGCTTTCTTT. Translating gives CASSEVTSRAFF.